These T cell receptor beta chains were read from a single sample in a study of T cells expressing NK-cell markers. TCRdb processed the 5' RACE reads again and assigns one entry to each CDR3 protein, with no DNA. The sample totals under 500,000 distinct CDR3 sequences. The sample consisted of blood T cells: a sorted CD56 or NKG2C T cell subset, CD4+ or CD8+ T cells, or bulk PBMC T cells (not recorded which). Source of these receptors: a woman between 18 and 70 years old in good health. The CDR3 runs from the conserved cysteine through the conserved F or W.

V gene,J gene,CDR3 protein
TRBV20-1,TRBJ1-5,CSASVGGNQPQHF
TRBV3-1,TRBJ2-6,CATTASGANVLTF
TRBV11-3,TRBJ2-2,CASQGAAGELFF
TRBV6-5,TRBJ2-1,CASSYSLSYNEQFF
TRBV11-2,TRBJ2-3,CASSLDPSSGGDTDTQYF
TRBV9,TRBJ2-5,CASSAAPRGLAGGQETQYF
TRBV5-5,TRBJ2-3,CASSWETTSTDTQYF
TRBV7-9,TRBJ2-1,CASSLDRQGNEQFF
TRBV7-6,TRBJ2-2,CASSLALGGGRNTGELFF
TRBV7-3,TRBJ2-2,CASSLTGGRNTGELFF
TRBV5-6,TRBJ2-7,CASSLVGRRANEQYF
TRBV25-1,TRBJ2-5,CASSDWRGFGETQYF
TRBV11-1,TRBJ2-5,CASSRDSPTQYF
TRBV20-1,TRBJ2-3,CSASRFSESSYTDTQYF
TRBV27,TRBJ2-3,CASSSGTLTTDTQYF